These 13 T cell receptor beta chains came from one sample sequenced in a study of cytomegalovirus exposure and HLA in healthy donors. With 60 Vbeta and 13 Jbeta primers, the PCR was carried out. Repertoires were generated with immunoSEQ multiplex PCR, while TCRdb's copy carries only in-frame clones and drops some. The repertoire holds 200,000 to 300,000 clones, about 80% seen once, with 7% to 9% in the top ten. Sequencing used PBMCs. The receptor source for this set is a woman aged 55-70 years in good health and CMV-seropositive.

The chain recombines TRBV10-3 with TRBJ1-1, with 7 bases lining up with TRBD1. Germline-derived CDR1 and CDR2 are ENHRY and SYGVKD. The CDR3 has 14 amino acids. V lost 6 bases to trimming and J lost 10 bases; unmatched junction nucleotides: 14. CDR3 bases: TGTGCCATCAGCCCTCGACAGGGTGTAGGACTAGCTTTCTTT. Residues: CAISPRQGVGLAFF.

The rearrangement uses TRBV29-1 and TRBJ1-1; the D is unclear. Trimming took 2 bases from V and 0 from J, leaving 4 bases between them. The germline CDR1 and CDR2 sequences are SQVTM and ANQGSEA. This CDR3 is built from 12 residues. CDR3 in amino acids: CSVEIMNTEAFF. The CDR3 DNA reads TGCAGCGTTGAAATCATGAACACTGAAGCTTTCTTT.

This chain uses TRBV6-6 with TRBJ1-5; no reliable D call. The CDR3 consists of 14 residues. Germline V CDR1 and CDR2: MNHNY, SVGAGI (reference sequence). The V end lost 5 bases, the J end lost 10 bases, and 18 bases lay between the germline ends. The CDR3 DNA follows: TGTGCCAGCAGTCCTGGGAGGTGGTTAGATCCCCAGCATTTT. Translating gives CASSPGRWLDPQHF.

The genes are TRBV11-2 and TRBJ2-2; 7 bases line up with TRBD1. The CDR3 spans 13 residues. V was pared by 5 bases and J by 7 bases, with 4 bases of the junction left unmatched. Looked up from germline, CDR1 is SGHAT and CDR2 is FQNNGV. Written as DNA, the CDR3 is TGTGCCAGCAGCACCAGGGGGATCGGGGAGCTGTTTTTT. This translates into CASSTRGIGELFF.

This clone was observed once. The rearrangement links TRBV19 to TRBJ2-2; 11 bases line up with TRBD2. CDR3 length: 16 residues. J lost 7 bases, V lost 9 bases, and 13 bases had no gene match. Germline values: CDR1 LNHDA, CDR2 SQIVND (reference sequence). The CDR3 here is CASKEVSGRALGELFF. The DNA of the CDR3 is TGTGCCAGCAAAGAAGTTAGCGGGAGGGCCCTCGGGGAGCTGTTTTTT. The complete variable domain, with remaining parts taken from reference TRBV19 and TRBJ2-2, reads DGGITQSPKYLFRKEGQNVTLSCEQNLNHDAMYWYRQDPGQGLRLIYYSQIVNDFQKGDIAEGYSVSREKKESFPLTVTSAQKNPTAFYLCASKEVSGRALGELFFGEGSRLTVL.

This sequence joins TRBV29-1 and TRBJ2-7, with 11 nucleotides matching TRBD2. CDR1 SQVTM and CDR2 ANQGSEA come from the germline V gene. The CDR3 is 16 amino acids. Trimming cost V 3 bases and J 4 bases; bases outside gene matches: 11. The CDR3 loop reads CSVDDNSGRDGYEQYF. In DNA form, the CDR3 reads TGCAGCGTTGACGATAATAGCGGGAGGGACGGGTACGAGCAGTACTTC.

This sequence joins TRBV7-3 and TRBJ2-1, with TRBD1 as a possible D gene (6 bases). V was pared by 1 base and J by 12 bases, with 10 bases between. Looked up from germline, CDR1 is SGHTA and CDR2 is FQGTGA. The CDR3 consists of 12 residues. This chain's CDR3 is CASSLNRGSQFF. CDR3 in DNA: TGTGCCAGCAGCTTAAATAGGGGGTCGCAGTTCTTC.

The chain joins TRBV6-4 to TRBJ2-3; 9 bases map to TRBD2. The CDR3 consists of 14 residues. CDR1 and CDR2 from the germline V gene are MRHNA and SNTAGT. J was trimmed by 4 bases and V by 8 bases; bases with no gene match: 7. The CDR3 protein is CASGCSGSSDTQYF. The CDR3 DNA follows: TGTGCCAGCGGTTGTAGCGGGAGCTCAGATACGCAGTATTTT.

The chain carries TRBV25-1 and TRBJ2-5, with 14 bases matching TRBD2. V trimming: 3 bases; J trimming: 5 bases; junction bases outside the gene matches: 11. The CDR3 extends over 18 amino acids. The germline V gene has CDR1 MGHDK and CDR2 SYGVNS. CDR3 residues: CASSDPFGLAGGGETQYF. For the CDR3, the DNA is TGTGCCAGCAGTGACCCGTTCGGACTAGCGGGAGGAGGGGAGACCCAGTACTTC.

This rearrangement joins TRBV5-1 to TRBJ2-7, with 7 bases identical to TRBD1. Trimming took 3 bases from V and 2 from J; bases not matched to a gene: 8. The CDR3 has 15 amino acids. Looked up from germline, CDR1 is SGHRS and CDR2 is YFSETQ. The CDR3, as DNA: TGCGCCAGCAGCTCTATGACAGGGAAACCCTACGAGCAGTACTTC. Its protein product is CASSSMTGKPYEQYF.

The CDR3 coding sequence is TGTGCCAGCAGTTACTCGAGACAGGAGTACACTGAAGCTTTCTTT. Encoded protein: CASSYSRQEYTEAFF. This chain joins TRBV6-6 and TRBJ1-1; perhaps TRBD1 as D (6 bases). Trimming removed 0 bases at V and 3 bases at J, with 11 bases between. Germline V lookup: CDR1 MNHNY, CDR2 SVGAGI (reference sequence). This CDR3 region has 15 residues.

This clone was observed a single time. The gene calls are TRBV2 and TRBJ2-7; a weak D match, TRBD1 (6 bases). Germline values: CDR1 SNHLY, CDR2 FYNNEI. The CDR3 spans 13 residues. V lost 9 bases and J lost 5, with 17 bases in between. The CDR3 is CASSTGFNDEQYF. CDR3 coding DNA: TGTGCCAGTTCCACAGGGTTTAATGACGAGCAGTACTTC.

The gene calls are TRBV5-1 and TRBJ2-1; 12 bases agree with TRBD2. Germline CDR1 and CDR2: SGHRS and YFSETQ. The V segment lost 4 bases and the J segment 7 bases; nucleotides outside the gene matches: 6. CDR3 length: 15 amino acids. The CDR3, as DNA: TGCGCCAGCAGCAGACTAGCGGGAGTAGAAAATGAGCAGTTCTTC. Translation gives CASSRLAGVENEQFF.